This record covers a single T cell receptor (beta chain). Its antigen is not identified. The sample holds other DNA sequences that translate to the same CDR3. This sample was included in a study of T cell responses to AZD1222 COVID-19 vaccine. Broader study findings: Repertoire sampling happened only post peak T cell response. Spike regions recognized by vaccine-associated CD4 TCRs spanned the protein, led by 160-218 and 743-854. Females outnumbered males among donors, who were mostly white British; clonal diversity was possibly underestimated.

The repertoire was sequenced with immunoSEQ multiplex PCR; TCRdb's copy has only in-frame clones and lacks some. The table records around 120,000 clones, 87% of them present only once. The length of the CDR3 is 13 residues. CDR1 and CDR2 (germline): LNHDA, SQIVND (reference sequence). Trimming left V 5 bases short and J 0 bases short, with 7 bases between. This chain joins TRBV19 and TRBJ1-1; D not resolved. The specimen comprised peripheral blood, sampled 28 days after the second AZD1222 dose. This clonotype was sampled from an adult who received the AZD1222 COVID-19 vaccine. CDR3 sequence (DNA): TGTGCCAGTAGTGGGGAGCTGAACACTGAAGCTTTCTTT. Protein sequence: CASSGELNTEAFF.